This T cell receptor (beta chain) was sequenced in a study of cytomegalovirus exposure and HLA in healthy donors (dated by TCRdb to the late 2010s). Background for the entire study: An earlier analysis of several hundred of the donors reported roughly 300 Gb of sequence data and around 110 million unique TCR beta sequences from 150 million to 200 million T cells. On average, roughly 200,000 unique TCR beta nucleotide sequences were sequenced per donor among a few hundred genotyped donors of the cohort, with 15% to 20% of those sequences being non-productive. Four or five DR-DQ haplotypes were handled as single units for association and clustering because linkage in the cohort was strong. The number of typed donors differed by locus: about 620-640 for A, B, C, DRB1 and DQB1; 500 to 550 for DQA1; about 600 for DPA1; and 400 to 480 for DPB1. To predict cytomegalovirus infection status, the study combined high-throughput TCR immunosequencing, statistical association of individual TCRs with disease status, and machine learning. In addition to the first cohort of 500 to 850 subjects, a separate validation cohort of some 120 different subjects was used. In a later analysis, previously published TCR beta repertoires from some 640 donors were re-analyzed and high-resolution HLA genotyping was added so that TCR occurrence patterns could be studied. Every repertoire in the discovery cohort had been generated on one and the same sequencing platform. Class I and class II HLA loci were covered by the typing at four-digit resolution. Donor age, sex, ethnicity and CMV serostatus were compiled together with the repertoire data. Approximately 300 gigabases of sequencing data and 70 million to 100 million unique TCR sequences made up an early release that covered approximately 620 HLA-typed donors. Of the 300 to 500 genotyped donors, less than 90% were placed in the genetic ancestry cluster associated with self-reported Caucasian donors. The aim of the study was to test whether cataloging public T cell receptors could identify signatures of past pathogen exposure. Rather than drawing on any new phenotypic data, the later analysis identified candidate immune exposures from TCR beta sequences and the way those sequences occurred across donors. Genome-wide SNP genotypes for about 55% of the roughly 670 donors were used in a later genetic analysis, which treated that subset as a discovery cohort. The T cell repertoires of several hundred subjects were profiled by immunosequencing and related to cytomegalovirus serostatus. An earlier analysis of several hundred of the donors used high-throughput TCR beta sequencing to judge whether each TCR beta V gene segment behaved as functional or pseudogenic. General findings and caveats noted by the study authors: A later genetic analysis reported fewer N-insertions in productive TCRs among donors in an Asian-associated ancestry cluster than the approximately 700-donor mean. The only immune exposure information available for the cohort was CMV serostatus. Correlated functional status among segregating V segments might reflect linkage disequilibrium, but an unknown experimental factor could not be ruled out. A later analysis reported that several top co-occurrence clusters appeared linked to parvovirus B19, influenza, CMV and Epstein-Barr virus. Specific HLA alleles were associated with over 15,000 TCR beta sequences at a false discovery rate of 0.05 in a later analysis. In a later analysis, HLA-associated TCR beta chains were found to be more clonally expanded and to have lower generation probabilities than equally common non-associated chains. Strong co-occurrence of HLA alleles, especially DR and DQ, made assigning TCR associations to individual alleles difficult. Around 16 rarely observed V segments, including chromosome 9 orphons, were excluded from the earlier analysis of a few hundred of the donors because counts were too low. A further reported finding was that TCR beta sequences accurately predicted the HLA-A and HLA-B alleles for most subjects in the first cohort. A total of about 150 TCR beta chains were listed by the study as associated with cytomegalovirus. According to the authors, the approach could potentially be generalized to other disease states and immunological phenotypes. Cytomegalovirus status was reported to be diagnosed by the classifier with high specificity and sensitivity in both the original and validation cohorts. Because HLA typing was missing for some donors at each locus, association tests included only the typed subset. A cluster of highly shared sequence variants was judged likely to be a technical artifact of the sequencing pipeline. Roughly uniform sequencing depth across donors was assumed in presence/absence analyses, although this assumption may not hold. In a later genetic analysis, a missense DCLRE1C variant was associated with V-gene and J-gene trimming of TCR beta chains, and the association was replicated in an independent cohort. Some IMGT-functional V segments, including TRBV6-2 and TRBV6-3, could not be distinguished by the 87-base-pair reads and were therefore excluded. In an earlier analysis of over 550 of the donors, most TCR beta V segments were observed in productive rearrangements about 87% or about 30% of the time, broadly matching IMGT annotations. While some public TCRs were present in many individuals, most TCR sequences turned up only very rarely across donors. In a later analysis, TCR association rates were found to vary across HLA loci, with the most associated TCRs seen for DRB1 alleles and the fewest for HLA-C alleles. This cohort had only TCR beta chains sequenced, and the lack of alpha or paired-chain data limited which features could be detected. According to a later analysis, most CMV-associated TCR beta chains appeared to be HLA-restricted, and the HLA associations seemed to be driven largely by CMV exposure. A few of the identified cytomegalovirus-associated TCR beta chains were confirmed in vitro to be specific for cytomegalovirus antigens.

The table lists this clone with a count of one. It lacks a known antigen. No clone much larger than this one lies a single base away; base qualities are absent. The library was prepared using the immunoSEQ multiplex PCR assay. The multiplex PCR relied on a mix of 60 forward primers for TCR Vbeta segments and 13 reverse primers for TCR Jbeta segments. The CDR3 region of rearranged TCR beta genes was amplified from genomic DNA by a multiplex PCR assay. On the Illumina HiSeq System, the amplified TCR beta libraries were sequenced as 87-base-pair reads. Under the source paper's analysis protocol: A later analysis tallied 80 million to 95 million unique TCR beta chains across the 550 to 850 repertoires, and some 12 million of those chains were shared by two or more donors. A nearest-neighbor algorithm error-corrected the raw reads and collapsed the reads into unique sequences, merging closely related sequences to remove PCR and sequencing errors. To assign V, D and J gene segments, CDR3 sequences were aligned to IMGT reference sequences. Each retained sequence needed at least a six-nucleotide match to both a V gene segment and a J gene segment. A rearrangement counted as productive if the CDR3 had no stop codons and remained in frame with V and J, and every other rearrangement counted as non-productive. Following IMGT convention, CDR3 was defined as the stretch from the second conserved V-encoded cysteine up to the conserved J-encoded phenylalanine. Sequences without an unambiguous match to a single V gene segment were excluded from the earlier analysis of 500 to 700 of the donors. In an earlier analysis of approximately 590 of the donors, a V segment was called functional when productive rearrangements were above 56.7%, and segregating when the standard deviation between donors exceeded 5%. A statistical classification framework was developed to diagnose cytomegalovirus status using the catalog of TCR beta chain sequences. In a later analysis, V and J genes were assigned by comparing TCR nucleotide sequences against IMGT/GENE-DB human TR gene sequences. The TCRdist pipeline was used in a later analysis to assign CDR3 sequences and most-parsimonious VDJ recombination scenarios. In a later analysis, each TCR beta chain was defined by its CDR3 amino acid sequence together with its V-gene family, and reads without a unique V-gene family were excluded. To address suspected cross-contamination and a sequencing artifact, a later analysis removed approximately 590 highly shared, low-generation-probability nucleotide sequences. A later analysis calculated a clonal expansion index for each public chain from normalized within-repertoire ranks of inferred template counts. In a later analysis, generation probabilities were computed using a VDJ recombination model fitted to out-of-frame rearrangements, and the results were checked against IGoR. Hypergeometric tests were used in a later analysis to score TCR-TCR, TCR-HLA and TCR-CMV co-occurrence, with a repertoire-size bias correction applied to the TCR pairs. False discovery rates were estimated in a later analysis by permuting HLA or CMV assignments 20 times. In a later analysis, co-occurring TCRs were grouped using DBSCAN, and TCRdist sequence similarity was added for clustering within HLA-allele-positive subsets. For co-occurrence clustering, repertoires with fewer than 30,000 or more than 120,000 public chains were excluded, along with about five repertoires with anomalous nucleotide sharing. TCRdb provides this immuneACCESS table in a form limited to in-frame rearrangements. Some clones are lacking; in checked studies, under half of them reflect an unresolved V gene, and why the rest are absent is not known. For V, J and clone size, that table is used; D and trimming come from the DNA. The sample records some 190,000 clones, 86% of which are singletons. The ten largest account for roughly 0.33% of the sample.

The cohort consisted of 666 healthy bone marrow donors. At the time of sampling, all cohort members were nominally healthy, though unrecorded immune exposures were likely present. The donor tested CMV seronegative, placing the donor among the 350 to 400 seronegative members of the cohort. A peripheral blood sample was provided by each donor, and peripheral blood mononuclear cells were used for TCR beta sequencing. The Qiagen DNeasy Blood Extraction Kit was used to extract genomic DNA from the blood cell samples. According to the germline V gene, CDR1 reads MNHNS and CDR2 reads SASEGT. Cut back by 5 bases and 4 bases, the V and J ends lie 12 bases apart. Taken from cysteine to phenylalanine, the CDR3 has 14 residues. Kept here is only the CDR3 DNA, which spans 42 bases and is read in frame from base 1.

This receptor was taken from a woman in her twenties or thirties in good health and CMV-seronegative. The receptor chain draws on TRBV6-1 and TRBJ1-5; a weak D assignment points to TRBD1 (5 bases agree). Input material: PBMCs. The CDR3 reads as follows: CASSTRQMNQPQHF. The nucleotide sequence is TGTGCCAGCAGTACTCGACAGATGAATCAGCCCCAGCATTTT.